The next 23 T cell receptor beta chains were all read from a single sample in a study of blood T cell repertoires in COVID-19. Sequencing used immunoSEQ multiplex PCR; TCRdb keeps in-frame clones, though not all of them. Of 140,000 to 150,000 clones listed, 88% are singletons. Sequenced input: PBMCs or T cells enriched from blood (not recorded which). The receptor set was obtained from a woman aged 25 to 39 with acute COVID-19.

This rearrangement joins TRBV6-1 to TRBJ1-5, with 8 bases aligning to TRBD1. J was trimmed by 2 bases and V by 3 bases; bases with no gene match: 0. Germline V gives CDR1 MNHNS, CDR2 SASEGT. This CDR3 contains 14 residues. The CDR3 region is CASSETGGNQPQHF. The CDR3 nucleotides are TGTGCCAGCAGTGAGACAGGGGGCAATCAGCCCCAGCATTTT.

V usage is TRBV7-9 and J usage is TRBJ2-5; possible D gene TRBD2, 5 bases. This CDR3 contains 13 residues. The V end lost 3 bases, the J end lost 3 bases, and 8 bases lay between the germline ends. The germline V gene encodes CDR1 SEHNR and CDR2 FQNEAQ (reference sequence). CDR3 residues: CASSFEGKETQYF. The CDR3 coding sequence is TGTGCCAGCAGCTTTGAGGGAAAAGAGACCCAGTACTTC. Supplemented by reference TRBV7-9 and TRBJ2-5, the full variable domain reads DTGVSQNPRHKITKRGQNVTFRCDPISEHNRLYWYRQTLGQGPEFLTYFQNEAQLEKSRLLSDRFSAERPKGSFSTLEIQRTEQGDSAMYLCASSFEGKETQYFGPGTRLLVL.

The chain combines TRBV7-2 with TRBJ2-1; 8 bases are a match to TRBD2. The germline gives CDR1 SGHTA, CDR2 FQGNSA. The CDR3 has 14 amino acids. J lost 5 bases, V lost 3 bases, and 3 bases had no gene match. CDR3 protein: CASSLTSVNNEQFF. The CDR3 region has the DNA TGTGCCAGCAGCTTGACTAGCGTGAACAATGAGCAGTTCTTC. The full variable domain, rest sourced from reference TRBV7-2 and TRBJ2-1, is GAGVSQSPSNKVTEKGKDVELRCDPISGHTALYWYRQSLGQGLEFLIYFQGNSAPDKSGLPSDRFSAERTGGSVSTLTIQRTQQEDSAVYLCASSLTSVNNEQFFGPGTRLTVL.

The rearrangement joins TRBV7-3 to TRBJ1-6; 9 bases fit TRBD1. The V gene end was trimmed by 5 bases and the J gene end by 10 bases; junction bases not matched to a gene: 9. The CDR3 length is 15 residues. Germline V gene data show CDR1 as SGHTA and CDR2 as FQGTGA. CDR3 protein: CASSLTQGAASPLHF. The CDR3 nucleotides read TGTGCCAGCAGCCTTACACAGGGGGCCGCGTCACCCCTCCACTTT.

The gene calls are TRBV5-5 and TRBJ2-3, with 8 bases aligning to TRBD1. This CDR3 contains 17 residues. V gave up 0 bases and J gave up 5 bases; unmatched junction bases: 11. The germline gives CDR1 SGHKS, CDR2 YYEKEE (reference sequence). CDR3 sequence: CASSLVLVRGLKDTQYF. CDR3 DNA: TGTGCCAGCAGCTTGGTCCTCGTCAGGGGGCTTAAAGATACGCAGTATTTT.

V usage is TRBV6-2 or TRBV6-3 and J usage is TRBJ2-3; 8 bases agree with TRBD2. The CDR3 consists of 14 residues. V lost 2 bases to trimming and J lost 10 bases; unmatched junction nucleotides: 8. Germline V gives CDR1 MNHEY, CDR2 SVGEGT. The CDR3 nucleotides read TGTGCCAGCAGTTACGTCGGTAGCGGGACGGCGCAGTATTTT. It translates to CASSYVGSGTAQYF.

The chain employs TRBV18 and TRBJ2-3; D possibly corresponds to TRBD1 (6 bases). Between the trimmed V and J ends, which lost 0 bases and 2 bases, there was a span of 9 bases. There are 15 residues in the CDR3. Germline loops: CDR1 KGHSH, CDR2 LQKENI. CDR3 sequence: CASSPPGTTTDTQYF. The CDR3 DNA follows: TGTGCCAGCTCACCACCGGGGACAACCACAGATACGCAGTATTTT.

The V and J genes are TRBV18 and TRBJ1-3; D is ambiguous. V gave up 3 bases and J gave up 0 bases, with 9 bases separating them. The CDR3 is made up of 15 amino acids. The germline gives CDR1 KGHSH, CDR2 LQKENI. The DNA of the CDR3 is TGTGCCAGCTCACCTCAGGCGAACTCTGGAAACACCATATATTTT. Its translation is CASSPQANSGNTIYF. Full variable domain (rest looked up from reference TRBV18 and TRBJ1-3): NAGVMQNPRHLVRRRGQEARLRCSPMKGHSHVYWYRQLPEEGLKFMVYLQKENIIDESGMPKERFSAEFPKEGPSILRIQQVVRGDSAAYFCASSPQANSGNTIYFGEGSWLTVV.

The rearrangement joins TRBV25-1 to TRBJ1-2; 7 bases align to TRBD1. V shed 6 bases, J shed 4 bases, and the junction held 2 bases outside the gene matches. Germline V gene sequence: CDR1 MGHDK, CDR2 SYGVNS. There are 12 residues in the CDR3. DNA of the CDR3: TGTGCCAGCAGCCCAGGGGGCTATGGCTACACCTTC. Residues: CASSPGGYGYTF.

The CDR3 region has the DNA TGTGCCAGCAAACTGACAGGGGGCTCCTACGAGCAGTACTTC. This sequence encodes CASKLTGGSYEQYF. V is TRBV6-5 and J is TRBJ2-7; 9 bases are a match to TRBD1. Germline V gene data show CDR1 as MNHEY and CDR2 as SVGAGI. This CDR3 has 14 residues. J lost 0 bases, V lost 7 bases, and 4 bases had no gene match.

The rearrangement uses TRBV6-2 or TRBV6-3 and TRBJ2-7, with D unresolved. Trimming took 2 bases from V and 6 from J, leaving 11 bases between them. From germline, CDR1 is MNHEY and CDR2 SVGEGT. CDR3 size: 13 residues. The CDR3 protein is CASSYVLYGEQYF. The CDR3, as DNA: TGTGCCAGCAGTTACGTGCTTTACGGCGAGCAGTACTTC.

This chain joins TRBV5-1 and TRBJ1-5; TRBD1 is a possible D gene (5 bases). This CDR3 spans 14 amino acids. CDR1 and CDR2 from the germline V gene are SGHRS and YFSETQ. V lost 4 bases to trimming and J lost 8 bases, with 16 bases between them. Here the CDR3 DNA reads TGCGCCAGCAGCCTTGGGACTGGGATAGAGCCCCAGCATTTT. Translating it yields CASSLGTGIEPQHF. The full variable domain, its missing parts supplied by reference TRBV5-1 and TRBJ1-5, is KAGVTQTPRYLIKTRGQQVTLSCSPISGHRSVSWYQQTPGQGLQFLFEYFSETQRNKGNFPGRFSGRQFSNSRSEMNVSTLELGDSALYLCASSLGTGIEPQHFGDGTRLSIL.

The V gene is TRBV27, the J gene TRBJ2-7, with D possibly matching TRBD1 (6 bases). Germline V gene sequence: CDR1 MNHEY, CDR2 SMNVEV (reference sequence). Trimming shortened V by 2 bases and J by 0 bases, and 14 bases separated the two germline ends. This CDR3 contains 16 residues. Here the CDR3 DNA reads TGTGCCAGCAGTTTACCCCGGGACAACCCCTCCTACGAGCAGTACTTC. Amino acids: CASSLPRDNPSYEQYF.

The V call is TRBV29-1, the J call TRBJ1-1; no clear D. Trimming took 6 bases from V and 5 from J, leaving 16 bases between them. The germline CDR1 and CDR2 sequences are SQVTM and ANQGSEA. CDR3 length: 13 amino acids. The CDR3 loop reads CSVLDPRGTEAFF. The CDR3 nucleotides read TGCAGCGTACTAGACCCCCGAGGGACTGAAGCTTTCTTT.

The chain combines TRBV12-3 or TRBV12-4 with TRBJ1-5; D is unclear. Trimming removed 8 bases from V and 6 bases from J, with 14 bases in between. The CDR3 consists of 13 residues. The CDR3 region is CASAILEGQPQHF. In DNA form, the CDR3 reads TGTGCCAGCGCCATTTTAGAGGGTCAGCCCCAGCATTTT.

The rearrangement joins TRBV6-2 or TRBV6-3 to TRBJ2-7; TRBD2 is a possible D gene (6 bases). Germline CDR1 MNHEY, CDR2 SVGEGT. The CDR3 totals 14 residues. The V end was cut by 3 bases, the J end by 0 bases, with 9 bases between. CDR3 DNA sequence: TGTGCCAGCAGTTATGCGGGACCCTCCTACGAGCAGTACTTC. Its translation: CASSYAGPSYEQYF.

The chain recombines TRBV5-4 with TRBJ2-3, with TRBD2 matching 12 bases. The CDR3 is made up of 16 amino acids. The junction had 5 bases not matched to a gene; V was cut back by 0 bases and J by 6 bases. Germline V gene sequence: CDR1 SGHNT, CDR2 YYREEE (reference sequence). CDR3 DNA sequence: TGTGCCAGCAGCTTGGGACTAGCGGGAGCGGGGGATACGCAGTATTTT. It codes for CASSLGLAGAGDTQYF.

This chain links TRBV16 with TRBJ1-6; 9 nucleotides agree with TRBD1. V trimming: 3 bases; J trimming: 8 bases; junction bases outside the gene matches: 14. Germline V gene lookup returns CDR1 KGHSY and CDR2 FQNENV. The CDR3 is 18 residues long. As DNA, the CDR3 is TGTGCCAGCAGCCAGTCTCCCGCGGACAGGGGAGGTTATTCACCCCTCCACTTT. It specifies CASSQSPADRGGYSPLHF.

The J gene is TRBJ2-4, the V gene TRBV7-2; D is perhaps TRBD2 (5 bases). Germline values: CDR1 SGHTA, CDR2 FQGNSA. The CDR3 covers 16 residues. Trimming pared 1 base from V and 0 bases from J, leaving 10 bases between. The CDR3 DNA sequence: TGTGCCAGCAGCTTAGGAGGGTCCTTAGCCAAAAACATTCAGTACTTC. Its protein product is CASSLGGSLAKNIQYF.

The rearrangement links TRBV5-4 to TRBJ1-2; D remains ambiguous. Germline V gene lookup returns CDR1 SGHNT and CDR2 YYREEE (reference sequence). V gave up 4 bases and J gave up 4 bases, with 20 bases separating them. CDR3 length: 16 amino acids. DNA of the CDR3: TGTGCCAGCAGCAGAGGAGGTGAGGGCCTGTCCTATGGCTACACCTTC. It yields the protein CASSRGGEGLSYGYTF.

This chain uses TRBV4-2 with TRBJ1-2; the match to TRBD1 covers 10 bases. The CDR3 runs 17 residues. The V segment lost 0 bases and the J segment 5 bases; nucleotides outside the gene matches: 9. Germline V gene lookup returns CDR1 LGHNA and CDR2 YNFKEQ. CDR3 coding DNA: TGTGCCAGCAGCCAAGATCCCGGGACAGGGGCTAGTTATGGCTACACCTTC. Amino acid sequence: CASSQDPGTGASYGYTF.

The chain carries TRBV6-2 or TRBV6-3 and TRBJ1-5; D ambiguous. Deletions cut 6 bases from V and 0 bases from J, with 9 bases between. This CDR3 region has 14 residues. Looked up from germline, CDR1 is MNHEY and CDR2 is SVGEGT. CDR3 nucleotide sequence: TGTGCCAGCAGCTTCGGGAATAGCAATCAGCCCCAGCATTTT. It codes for CASSFGNSNQPQHF.

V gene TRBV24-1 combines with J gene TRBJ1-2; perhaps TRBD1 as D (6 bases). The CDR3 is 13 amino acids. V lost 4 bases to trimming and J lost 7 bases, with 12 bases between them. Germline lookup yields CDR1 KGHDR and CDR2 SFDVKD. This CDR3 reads CATSDGQRPGYTF. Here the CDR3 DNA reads TGTGCCACCAGTGACGGACAGCGCCCTGGCTACACCTTC.